The entry below describes one T cell receptor (beta chain). The sample is drawn from a study of T cells in Graves' hyperthyroidism and ophthalmopathy. Germline V gene sequence: CDR1 SQVTM, CDR2 ANQGSEA. V was trimmed by 8 bases and J by 0 bases, leaving 14 bases between them. The CDR3 has 14 amino acids. Researchers took RNA transcripts and amplified the TCR beta CDR3 regions from them. The primer set for the first-round RT-PCR of the TCR CDR3 was HTBI. TCRdb passed the multiplex PCR reads through MiXCR, listing each CDR3 protein once. The sample has almost 600,000 distinct CDR3 sequences; 46% are singletons.

This TCR came from a woman aged 18 to 35 with Graves' hyperthyroidism. The chain has TRBV29-1 and TRBJ1-5; TRBD1 is a possible D gene (6 bases). Sequenced: peripheral blood or thyroid tissue (not recorded which). The CDR3, as DNA: TGCAGCACCAGGACAGATTATAGCAATCAGCCCCAGCATTTT. It specifies CSTRTDYSNQPQHF. Based on the CDR3 plus reference TRBV29-1 and TRBJ1-5, the full variable domain is SAVISQKPSRDICQRGTSLTIQCQVDSQVTMMFWYRQQPGQSLTLIATANQGSEATYESGFVIDKFPISRPNLTFSTLTVSNMSPEDSSIYLCSTRTDYSNQPQHFGDGTRLSIL.